These 32 T cell receptor beta chains share one sample of origin, sequenced in a study of vaccination effects on CD4 cells after COVID-19. The protocol was immunoSEQ multiplex PCR, while the TCRdb copy is restricted to in-frame clones and leaves out a portion. The repertoire has approximately 20,000 clones, approximately 81% of them found once; the top ten carry around a sixth. Their antigen targets remain unknown. ViraFEST used viral peptide pools to expand antigen-specific CD4+ T cells before sequencing. When ten to eleven days of culture had elapsed, CD4+ T cells were isolated. The person was diagnosed with PCR-confirmed SARS-CoV-2 infection between March and December 2020. The sequenced sample was CD4+ T cells from PBMCs cultured with SARS-CoV-2 spike peptides, obtained before COVID-19 vaccination. Receptors were obtained from a human donor who had a prior SARS-CoV-2 infection.

This clone was detected only a few times. The chain uses TRBV2 and TRBJ1-6; the D is unclear. The V gene lost 6 bases and the J gene lost 6 bases, with 6 bases spanning the gap. CDR3 length: 12 amino acids. Germline V lookup: CDR1 SNHLY, CDR2 FYNNEI. The CDR3: CASRKGNSPLHF. As DNA, the CDR3 is TGTGCCAGCAGGAAGGGTAATTCACCCCTCCACTTT.

This chain connects TRBV7-3 to TRBJ2-1, with D perhaps given as TRBD1 or TRBD2 (5 bases each). The CDR3 totals 14 residues. With 5 bases removed from V and 6 bases from J, the gap between germline ends came to 14 bases. The V gene's germline CDR1 is SGHTA and CDR2 FQGTGA. For the CDR3, the DNA is TGTGCCAGCAGCCTGGGGACCCATTCCAATGAGCAGTTCTTC. This codes for CASSLGTHSNEQFF.

The chain uses TRBV5-8 and TRBJ1-3; a weak D match, TRBD1 (5 bases). CDR1 SGHTS and CDR2 YDEGEE come from the germline V gene. The CDR3 consists of 15 residues. V was cut by 4 bases and J by 0 bases, with 11 bases left in between. CDR3: CASSRDGLSGNTIYF. The CDR3 bases are TGTGCCAGCAGCCGGGACGGTCTCTCTGGAAACACCATATATTTT.

V gene TRBV5-6 combines with J gene TRBJ1-6, with D maybe TRBD1 (6 bases). The germline CDR1 and CDR2 sequences are SGHDT and YYEEEE. CDR3 length: 16 residues. V dropped 4 bases and J dropped 4 bases, with 15 bases sitting between them. CDR3 DNA sequence: TGTGCCAGCAGCCCAGCCGGGGGCCGATATAATTCACCCCTCCACTTT. This gives the protein CASSPAGGRYNSPLHF.

The chain joins TRBV4-2 to TRBJ1-5; TRBD1 agrees at 8 bases. This CDR3 contains 15 residues. J gave up 4 bases and V 4 bases, and 6 bases lay outside the gene matches. Germline CDR1 LGHNA, CDR2 YNFKEQ. The CDR3: CASSPADRANQPQHF. The CDR3 DNA sequence: TGTGCCAGCAGCCCGGCGGACAGGGCGAATCAGCCCCAGCATTTT.

The V gene is TRBV27, the J gene TRBJ1-1; the D is unclear. The CDR3 is made up of 10 amino acids. Germline lookup yields CDR1 MNHEY and CDR2 SMNVEV (reference sequence). The ends were cut back, 9 bases at V and 0 bases at J, with 2 bases in the middle. CDR3 sequence reads: CARLNTEAFF. The CDR3 region has the DNA TGTGCCAGGCTGAACACTGAAGCTTTCTTT.

The rearrangement uses TRBV5-1 and TRBJ1-1; tentative D call: TRBD1 (6 bases). The CDR3 sequence is 15 residues long. V was pared by 0 bases and J by 7 bases, with 16 bases between. CDR1 is SGHRS and CDR2 is YFSETQ in the germline V gene. CDR3 sequence reads: CASSLVSGAQVEAFF. For the CDR3, the DNA is TGCGCCAGCAGCTTGGTGTCAGGGGCGCAGGTTGAAGCTTTCTTT.

This chain links TRBV2 with TRBJ2-5; 10 nucleotides align to TRBD1. In germline, CDR1 is SNHLY, CDR2 FYNNEI. This CDR3 has 12 amino acids. The V gene end was trimmed by 8 bases and the J gene end by 5 bases; junction bases not matched to a gene: 2. The CDR3 DNA reads TGTGCCAGCGGGGACAGGGGTGAGACCCAGTACTTC. This sequence encodes CASGDRGETQYF.

This clone was detected a few times. Here the CDR3 reads CASSITGQNTGELFF. The CDR3 DNA reads TGTGCCAGCAGCATCACTGGACAGAACACCGGGGAGCTGTTTTTT. The chain recombines TRBV9 with TRBJ2-2, with D tentatively TRBD1 (5 bases). Germline lookup yields CDR1 SGDLS and CDR2 YYNGEE. This CDR3 spans 15 amino acids. Deletions cut 4 bases from V and 1 base from J, with 11 bases between.

The V and J genes are TRBV19 and TRBJ1-1; weak D call: TRBD1 (5 bases). V lost 3 bases and J lost 6, with 11 bases in between. CDR1 and CDR2 (germline): LNHDA, SQIVND (reference sequence). The CDR3 runs to 13 residues. The CDR3 loop reads CASSIRGDSEAFF. The CDR3 nucleotides read TGTGCCAGTAGTATTCGGGGGGACTCTGAAGCTTTCTTT.

This sequence joins TRBV10-1 and TRBJ2-1; 7 bases line up with TRBD1. This CDR3 is 13 amino acids long. Germline-derived CDR1 and CDR2 are WNHNN and SYGVQD (reference sequence). The V segment lost 6 bases and the J segment 7 bases; nucleotides outside the gene matches: 6. CDR3 sequence: CASRYRGRNEQFF. CDR3 DNA sequence: TGCGCCAGCAGGTACAGGGGCCGGAATGAGCAGTTCTTC.

This chain links TRBV14 with TRBJ2-2; 7 bases align to TRBD2. CDR1 and CDR2 (germline): SGHDN, FVKESK. This CDR3 comprises 13 residues. With V trimmed by 8 bases and J by 8 bases, 8 bases remained unmatched. This CDR3 is CASQRLAGGELFF. The DNA of the CDR3 is TGTGCCAGCCAGCGACTAGCAGGGGGGGAGCTGTTTTTT.

The chain has TRBV21-1 and TRBJ2-4; the D call TRBD1 from the table was never checked on the DNA. TRBV21-1 is a pseudogene segment. The CDR3 is made up of 15 amino acids. The CDR3 loop is CASSKKQGSKNIQYF. Written as DNA, the CDR3 is TGTGCCAGCAGCAAAAAACAGGGGTCCAAAAACATTCAGTACTTC.

J is TRBJ2-3 and V is TRBV9; 7 bases match TRBD2. Germline V gene data show CDR1 as SGDLS and CDR2 as YYNGEE. Unmatched junction bases numbered 3, after V lost 0 bases and J lost 2 bases. CDR3 size: 15 residues. The chain's CDR3 is CASSVEGLPTDTQYF. The CDR3 nucleotides are TGTGCCAGCAGCGTAGAGGGACTACCCACAGATACGCAGTATTTT.

DNA of the CDR3: TGTGCCAGTAGTATAGAAGGCAGGGGGGAAGACGAGCAGTACTTC. Encoded protein: CASSIEGRGEDEQYF. The J gene is TRBJ2-7, the V gene TRBV19, with D possibly matching TRBD1 (7 bases). The CDR3 runs to 15 residues. Looked up from germline, CDR1 is LNHDA and CDR2 is SQIVND (reference sequence). The V gene lost 0 bases and the J gene lost 5 bases, with 14 bases spanning the gap. The full variable domain, in which reference TRBV19 and TRBJ2-7 provide the parts outside the CDR3, is DGGITQSPKYLFRKEGQNVTLSCEQNLNHDAMYWYRQDPGQGLRLIYYSQIVNDFQKGDIAEGYSVSREKKESFPLTVTSAQKNPTAFYLCASSIEGRGEDEQYFGPGTRLTVT.

This chain links TRBV5-4 with TRBJ2-3; no reliable D call. Trimming took 4 bases from V and 4 from J, leaving 13 bases between them. Germline CDR1 reads SGHNT; CDR2 reads YYREEE (reference sequence). There are 14 residues in the CDR3. CDR3 DNA sequence: TGTGCCAGCAGCCACACATTGGGTTCAGATACGCAGTATTTT. Protein product: CASSHTLGSDTQYF.

The chain links TRBV3-1 (or the pseudogene TRBV3-2) to TRBJ1-1; D gene uncertain. Between the trimmed V and J ends, which lost 9 bases and 7 bases, there was a span of 24 bases. Germline CDR1 and CDR2: LGHDT and YNNKEL (reference sequence). This CDR3 is 15 amino acids long. The CDR3 DNA reads as TGTGCCAGTGGAAACCGCCGGCTCCTGGCCGGTGAAGCTTTCTTT. This encodes CASGNRRLLAGEAFF.

The chain joins TRBV29-1 to TRBJ2-3, with 8 bases aligning to TRBD2. Germline loops: CDR1 SQVTM, CDR2 ANQGSEA. After removal of 3 bases from V and 0 bases from J, the junction contained 2 bases not matched to a gene. The CDR3 has 14 residues. DNA of the CDR3: TGCAGCGTTGATAGCGGGGCTAGCACAGATACGCAGTATTTT. Translating it yields CSVDSGASTDTQYF.

The rearrangement joins TRBV5-1 to TRBJ2-1; D is possibly TRBD2 (5 bases). CDR1 SGHRS and CDR2 YFSETQ come from the germline V gene. The V and J ends lost 2 bases and 8 bases respectively, with 17 bases between them. The CDR3 has 15 amino acids. As DNA, the CDR3 is TGCGCCAGCAGCTTCGGGGTCTCCGGGTCGGATGAGCAGTTCTTC. Protein product: CASSFGVSGSDEQFF.

The chain is built from TRBV6-1 and TRBJ1-6; D is undetermined. CDR3 length equals 13 residues. V was pared by 3 bases and J by 5 bases, with 5 bases between. CDR1 and CDR2 (germline): MNHNS, SASEGT. As DNA, the CDR3 is TGTGCCAGCAGTGACCACGATAATTCACCCCTCCACTTT. Amino acid sequence: CASSDHDNSPLHF.

The chain combines TRBV4-1 with TRBJ1-1, with D uncertain. Germline V gives CDR1 MGHRA, CDR2 YSYEKL. The CDR3 is 17 residues long. Deletions cut 6 bases from V and 1 base from J, with 21 bases between. The CDR3 sequence: CASRGMSLGGRNTEAFF. CDR3 DNA sequence: TGCGCCAGCAGGGGAATGAGTTTGGGCGGCCGGAACACTGAAGCTTTCTTT.

The CDR3 spells CATRRSARALMNSPLHF. In DNA form, the CDR3 reads TGTGCCACAAGGAGAAGCGCGCGCGCCCTTATGAATTCACCCCTCCACTTT. The chain couples TRBV27 to TRBJ1-6; D is ambiguous. V gave up 10 bases and J gave up 7 bases, with 26 bases separating them. The CDR3 runs 17 residues. Per germline, CDR1 MNHEY and CDR2 SMNVEV (reference sequence).

The chain is built from TRBV18 and TRBJ1-3; 10 bases map to TRBD1. V lost 4 bases to trimming and J lost 0 bases; unmatched junction nucleotides: 9. This CDR3 is 18 amino acids long. Germline loops: CDR1 KGHSH, CDR2 LQKENI. CDR3 coding DNA: TGTGCCAGCTCACGGGGGACAGGGGAAGGCTCCTCTGGAAACACCATATATTTT. Translating it yields CASSRGTGEGSSGNTIYF. The complete variable domain, with remaining parts taken from reference TRBV18 and TRBJ1-3, reads NAGVMQNPRHLVRRRGQEARLRCSPMKGHSHVYWYRQLPEEGLKFMVYLQKENIIDESGMPKERFSAEFPKEGPSILRIQQVVRGDSAAYFCASSRGTGEGSSGNTIYFGEGSWLTVV.

The chain joins TRBV6-5 to TRBJ1-2, with D uncertain. The length of the CDR3 is 14 residues. Between the trimmed V and J ends, which lost 2 bases and 0 bases, there was a span of 7 bases. Germline values: CDR1 MNHEY, CDR2 SVGAGI. As DNA, the CDR3 is TGTGCCAGCAGTTACAGAAGGACTAACTATGGCTACACCTTC. Amino acids: CASSYRRTNYGYTF.

The chain couples TRBV18 to TRBJ2-3; 9 positions agree with TRBD1. The V gene's germline CDR1 is KGHSH and CDR2 LQKENI. This CDR3 has 15 residues. Unmatched junction bases numbered 6, after V lost 3 bases and J lost 5 bases. For the CDR3, the DNA is TGTGCCAGCTCACCGCCGGGACAGGGTCTAGATACGCAGTATTTT. Translated: CASSPPGQGLDTQYF.

The chain carries TRBV2 and TRBJ1-6, with TRBD1 identical over 7 bases. The CDR3 has 15 residues. CDR1 and CDR2 from the germline V gene are SNHLY and FYNNEI. V lost 7 bases and J lost 7; bases outside the gene matches: 10. The CDR3 DNA is TGTGCCAGCACTGGTAGGGGGCGCGGAAATTCACCCCTCCACTTT. As protein: CASTGRGRGNSPLHF.

This clone was recorded only once. J is TRBJ2-1 and V is TRBV3-1 (or the pseudogene TRBV3-2); no clear D gene. The germline V gene has CDR1 LGHDT and CDR2 YNNKEL (reference sequence). V shed 2 bases and J shed 7 bases, with 9 bases lying between them. The CDR3 totals 13 residues. The CDR3, as DNA: TGTGCCAGCAGCCAATTCATCGGTAATGAGCAGTTCTTC. It specifies CASSQFIGNEQFF.

J is TRBJ2-7 and V is TRBV6-6, with 8 nucleotides matching TRBD2. With 5 bases clipped from V and 2 bases from J, the junction kept 5 bases outside the gene matches. Germline CDR1 and CDR2: MNHNY and SVGAGI (reference sequence). This CDR3 is built from 14 residues. The CDR3 sequence: CASSTRGDTYEQYF. DNA of the CDR3: TGTGCCAGCAGTACGCGGGGGGATACCTACGAGCAGTACTTC.

This sequence joins TRBV9 and TRBJ2-7; possibly TRBD2 for D (5 bases). Germline V gives CDR1 SGDLS, CDR2 YYNGEE. The CDR3 consists of 14 residues. Trimming stripped 7 bases from V and 3 bases from J, with 17 bases between. The CDR3 loop reads CASSFLPEGYEQYF. In DNA, the CDR3 is TGTGCCAGCTCCTTCCTTCCTGAGGGCTACGAGCAGTACTTC.

V and J are TRBV6-2 or TRBV6-3 and TRBJ2-1, with TRBD2 matching over 7 bases. V dropped 6 bases and J dropped 4; count of bases not matched to a gene: 9. The V gene's germline CDR1 is MNHEY and CDR2 SVGEGT. CDR3 length: 15 amino acids. For the CDR3, the DNA is TGTGCCAGCAGCCCCGAGGACGGGGGGTACAATGAGCAGTTCTTC. It translates to CASSPEDGGYNEQFF.

The chain carries TRBV10-3 and TRBJ2-7; the match to TRBD1 covers 7 bases. Germline loops: CDR1 ENHRY, CDR2 SYGVKD. CDR3 length equals 18 residues. J lost 4 bases, V lost 0 bases, and 15 bases had no gene match. CDR3 loop: CAISESITNTGEIYEQYF. CDR3 sequence (DNA): TGTGCCATCAGTGAGTCGATAACAAATACAGGGGAAATTTACGAGCAGTACTTC.

CDR3 region: CAWSVGRRQIGTSNQPQHF. The DNA for the CDR3 is TGTGCCTGGAGTGTAGGGCGGCGGCAGATAGGAACCAGCAATCAGCCCCAGCATTTT. V is TRBV30 and J is TRBJ1-5; D is unresolved. CDR1 and CDR2 from the germline V gene are GTSNPN and SVGIG (reference sequence). CDR3 length: 19 amino acids. The V end lost 0 bases, the J end lost 1 base, and 22 bases lay between the germline ends. Complete variable domain (other parts from reference TRBV30 and TRBJ1-5): SQTIHQWPATLVQPVGSPLSLECTVEGTSNPNLYWYRQAAGRGLQLLFYSVGIGQISSEVPQNLSASRPQDRQFILSSKKLLLSDSGFYLCAWSVGRRQIGTSNQPQHFGDGTRLSIL.